Included here is one T cell receptor beta chain sequence, with context. Its antigen is undetermined. The sample originates from a study of a mutant IDH1 vaccine in newly diagnosed glioma. Across the whole study: Scheduled for weeks 1, 3, 5, 7, 11, 15, 19 and 23, eight vaccinations were given to patients. Patients' prior therapy spanned radiotherapy, temozolomide, or both; most underwent both.

The time point is: week 5, during vaccination. Doses comprised 300 ug of mutant IDH1 20-mer peptide each, plus topical imiquimod. Tumors from donors were new WHO grade 3 or 4 IDH1-mutant astrocytomas with ATRX loss. TCRdb's copy holds only in-frame clones and misses some; the assay was immunoSEQ multiplex PCR. The repertoire consists of roughly 28,000 clones, with roughly three quarters occurring once and the leading ten covering about 7.2%. Trimming shortened V by 4 bases and J by 8 bases, and 15 bases separated the two germline ends. This CDR3 has 13 amino acids. Germline V gene data show CDR1 as SGHNT and CDR2 as YENEEA.

The clonotype was recovered from a man in his forties with glioma. Some clones in this sample may be carry-over from other donors' samples. The J gene is TRBJ2-7, the V gene TRBV11-3, with D unresolved. The source material was PBMCs, sampled from a glioma patient whose treatment included an IDH1 peptide vaccine. CDR3: CASSSPELDQQYF. The CDR3 DNA reads TGTGCCAGCAGCTCACCCGAACTCGACCAGCAGTACTTC. The full variable domain, completed using reference TRBV11-3 and TRBJ2-7, is EAGVVQSPRYKIIEKKQPVAFWCNPISGHNTLYWYLQNLGQGPELLIRYENEEAVDDSQLPKDRFSAERLKGVDSTLKIQPAELGDSAVYLCASSSPELDQQYFGPGTRLTVT.